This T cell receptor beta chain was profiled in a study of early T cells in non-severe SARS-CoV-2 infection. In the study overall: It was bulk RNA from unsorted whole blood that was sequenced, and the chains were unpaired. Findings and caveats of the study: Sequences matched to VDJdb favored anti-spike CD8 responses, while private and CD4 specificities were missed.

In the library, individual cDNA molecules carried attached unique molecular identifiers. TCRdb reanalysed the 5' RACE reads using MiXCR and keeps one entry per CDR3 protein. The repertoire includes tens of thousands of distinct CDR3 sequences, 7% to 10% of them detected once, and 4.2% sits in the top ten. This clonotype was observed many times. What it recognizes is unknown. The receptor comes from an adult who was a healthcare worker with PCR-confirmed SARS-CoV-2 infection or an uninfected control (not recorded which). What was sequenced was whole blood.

The CDR3 DNA follows: TGTGCCAGCAGCTTCCTGGACAGATACGAGCAGTACTTC. Translated, it gives CASSFLDRYEQYF. The rearrangement uses TRBV7-2 and TRBJ2-7; possibly TRBD1 for D (6 bases). The germline gives CDR1 SGHTA, CDR2 FQGNSA. CDR3 size: 13 residues. V was cut by 3 bases and J by 4 bases, with 10 bases left in between.